Following are 12 T cell receptor beta chains from one sample sequenced in a study of blood T cell repertoires in COVID-19. TCRdb keeps only in-frame clones here, not all; method: immunoSEQ multiplex PCR. This sample carries 200,000 to 300,000 clones, approximately 80% of them seen once, and the ten largest clones take around 26%. Sequenced input: peripheral blood. These receptors originate from a man between 40 and 49 years old with acute or convalescent COVID-19.

The chain combines TRBV25-1 with TRBJ1-2; 10 bases are shared with TRBD1. J lost 1 base, V lost 3 bases, and 5 bases had no gene match. This CDR3 has 16 residues. Per the germline V gene, CDR1 is MGHDK and CDR2 is SYGVNS. CDR3 protein: CASSEDRGDFNYGYTF. CDR3 DNA: TGTGCCAGCAGTGAGGACAGGGGGGACTTTAACTATGGCTACACCTTC.

The chain uses TRBV2 and TRBJ1-3; the match to TRBD1 covers 10 bases. The CDR3 runs 14 residues. Germline V lookup: CDR1 SNHLY, CDR2 FYNNEI. V trimming: 6 bases; J trimming: 4 bases; junction bases outside the gene matches: 3. The CDR3 is CASSEDRGGNTIYF. For the CDR3, the DNA is TGTGCCAGCAGCGAGGACAGGGGGGGAAACACCATATATTTT.

The chain is built from TRBV18 and TRBJ2-1, with 9 positions matching TRBD2. There are 18 residues in the CDR3. Looked up from germline, CDR1 is KGHSH and CDR2 is LQKENI. J was trimmed by 4 bases and V by 2 bases; bases with no gene match: 12. The CDR3 spells CASSPSRGSGSGYNEQFF. DNA for the CDR3: TGTGCCAGCTCACCATCCCGGGGTAGCGGGAGTGGGTACAATGAGCAGTTCTTC.

This clone has a handful of counts. J is TRBJ1-2 and V is TRBV23-1, with TRBD1 matching 8 bases. TRBV23-1 is an open reading frame whose function is uncertain. This CDR3 contains 13 residues. J gave up 8 bases and V 4 bases, and 6 bases lay outside the gene matches. CDR3 sequence (DNA): TGCGCCAGCAGTCGGGACAGGCGGCCCGGCTACACCTTC. It codes for CASSRDRRPGYTF.

V is TRBV15 and J is TRBJ1-6, with 8 nucleotides matching TRBD1. Germline assignment: CDR1 LNHNV and CDR2 YYDKDF (reference sequence). The CDR3 is 14 residues long. Trimming cost V 1 base and J 10 bases; bases outside gene matches: 3. CDR3 sequence (DNA): TGTGCCACCAGCAGAGGGACAGGGCTCTCACCCCTCCACTTT. Protein: CATSRGTGLSPLHF.

The chain links TRBV6-1 to TRBJ2-3; 9 positions match TRBD1. Germline V gene sequence: CDR1 MNHNS, CDR2 SASEGT. This CDR3 region has 15 residues. J was trimmed by 1 base and V by 3 bases; bases with no gene match: 2. The CDR3 DNA is TGTGCCAGCAGTGACGGACAGGGGCGCACAGATACGCAGTATTTT. Its protein product is CASSDGQGRTDTQYF.

The V and J genes are TRBV2 and TRBJ2-3; 8 bases fit TRBD1. CDR1 SNHLY and CDR2 FYNNEI come from the germline V gene. The CDR3 spans 15 residues. With V trimmed by 5 bases and J by 4 bases, 8 bases remained unmatched. The CDR3 sequence: CASSTNRGDADTQYF. The CDR3 DNA reads as TGTGCCAGCAGTACAAACAGGGGGGATGCAGATACGCAGTATTTT.

This chain uses TRBV28 with TRBJ2-7; 8 bases agree with TRBD2. Germline V lookup: CDR1 MDHEN, CDR2 SYDVKM. V shed 6 bases, J shed 2 bases, and the junction held 6 bases outside the gene matches. This CDR3 is 14 amino acids long. CDR3 coding DNA: TGTGCCAGCAGCCAAAGGCGGGGGGCCTACGAGCAGTACTTC. Amino acids: CASSQRRGAYEQYF. Full variable domain (rest looked up from reference TRBV28 and TRBJ2-7): DVKVTQSSRYLVKRTGEKVFLECVQDMDHENMFWYRQDPGLGLRLIYFSYDVKMKEKGDIPEGYSVSREKKERFSLILESASTNQTSMYLCASSQRRGAYEQYFGPGTRLTVT.

With regard to this clone: This sample includes further DNA sequences coding for the same CDR3. CDR3 nucleotides: TGTGCCAGCTCACCTAGCTCCTACGAGCAGTACTTC. Its protein is CASSPSSYEQYF. The V and J genes are TRBV18 and TRBJ2-7, with D unresolved. The CDR3 is 12 residues long. V lost 3 bases, J lost 0 bases, and 3 bases lay in between. Germline CDR1 and CDR2: KGHSH and LQKENI.

This clone was observed a few times. This sequence joins TRBV20-1 and TRBJ2-7; 13 bases align to TRBD2. The CDR3 covers 15 residues. Germline-derived CDR1 and CDR2 are DFQATT and SNEGSKA (reference sequence). V lost 3 bases to trimming and J lost 4 bases; unmatched junction nucleotides: 6. CDR3 protein: CSASVGLAGAYEQYF. The CDR3 region has the DNA TGCAGTGCTAGTGTAGGACTAGCGGGGGCATACGAGCAGTACTTC.

The chain combines TRBV4-1 with TRBJ1-5; no clear D. CDR1 is MGHRA, CDR2 YSYEKL, per germline. Trimming cost V 0 bases and J 5 bases, with 11 bases left between them. The CDR3 extends over 15 amino acids. This chain's CDR3 is CASSQDIGRDQPQHF. The CDR3 DNA reads TGCGCCAGCAGCCAAGATATCGGTCGTGATCAGCCCCAGCATTTT.

The chain employs TRBV28 and TRBJ1-1; possibly TRBD1 for D (5 bases). There are 16 residues in the CDR3. The germline V gene has CDR1 MDHEN and CDR2 SYDVKM. Deletions cut 8 bases from V and 4 bases from J, with 23 bases between. DNA of the CDR3: TGTGCCAGCTATAACCGGGCAGGGCGGATTGGCACTGAAGCTTTCTTT. Its translation is CASYNRAGRIGTEAFF.